This T cell receptor (beta chain) comes out of a study of T cells in Graves' hyperthyroidism and ophthalmopathy. Study as a whole: The blood sample was taken at first diagnosis, before treatment began. General study results and limits: Peripheral blood also featured most of the thyroid clonotypes expanded above 0.001.

The source of the PBMCs was less than 12 ml of fresh peripheral blood. This clonotype was seen a few times. As yet, its antigen is unknown. J was trimmed by 8 bases and V by 6 bases; bases with no gene match: 12. Germline-derived CDR1 and CDR2 are KGHSH and LQKENI. CDR3 size: 16 residues. Researchers took RNA transcripts and amplified the TCR beta CDR3 regions from them. The HTBI primer set drove a first-round RT-PCR of the TCR CDR3. TCRdb reprocessed the multiplex PCR reads via MiXCR and lists one record per CDR3 protein. The repertoire holds around 580,000 distinct CDR3 sequences, with 16% as singletons.

The rearrangement uses TRBV18 and TRBJ1-4; 10 bases map to TRBD1. Specimen: blood. This TCR was sampled from a woman aged 18-29 years with Graves' hyperthyroidism. CDR3 sequence: CASSSGTGVGGEKLFF. CDR3 sequence (DNA): TGTGCCAGCTCTTCCGGGACAGGGGTCGGTGGAGAAAAACTGTTTTTT. Full variable domain (missing parts from reference TRBV18 and TRBJ1-4): NAGVMQNPRHLVRRRGQEARLRCSPMKGHSHVYWYRQLPEEGLKFMVYLQKENIIDESGMPKERFSAEFPKEGPSILRIQQVVRGDSAAYFCASSSGTGVGGEKLFFGSGTQLSVL.